A single sample is the source of the 5 T cell receptor beta chains below, sequenced in a study of T cell responses to AZD1222 COVID-19 vaccine. Measured with immunoSEQ multiplex PCR; TCRdb has only the in-frame clones, and not every one. Found here are about 99,000 clones, about 85% of them singletons; the top ten hold 2.5% to 3%. The sequences come from peripheral blood, collected on day 0 of AZD1222 vaccination. The receptors stem from an adult in good health.

The chain uses TRBV15 and TRBJ1-3, with D uncertain. V lost 2 bases, J lost 4 bases, and 18 bases lay in between. CDR3 length: 17 residues. From germline, CDR1 is LNHNV and CDR2 YYDKDF (reference sequence). CDR3 DNA: TGTGCCACCAGCAGACTAAGATCGGGCAGAGCAGGAAACACCATATATTTT. Its protein is CATSRLRSGRAGNTIYF.

This clone has only one observation. This sequence joins TRBV5-4 and TRBJ1-1; 7 bases line up with TRBD1. The CDR3 length is 12 residues. Trimming at V came to 7 bases and at J to 3 bases, leaving 3 bases not matched to a gene. Looked up from germline, CDR1 is SGHNT and CDR2 is YYREEE (reference sequence). Here the CDR3 DNA reads TGTGCCAGCGGCAGGGGGGACACTGAAGCTTTCTTT. The encoded protein is CASGRGDTEAFF.

The J gene is TRBJ1-1, the V gene TRBV9, with unresolved D. The ends were cut back, 5 bases at V and 7 bases at J, with 15 bases in the middle. The CDR3 length is 13 residues. Germline values: CDR1 SGDLS, CDR2 YYNGEE. The DNA for the CDR3 is TGTGCCAGCAGGGGTTCGACAACCCGTGAAGCTTTCTTT. Amino acid sequence: CASRGSTTREAFF.

Note on this clone: One end of the junction does not line up with germline, which may come from a read error. The CDR3 region has the DNA TGTGCCGGCAGGCCGGGGGGGCTGAGCTACGAGCAGTACTTC. Its protein is CAGRPGGLSYEQYF. This chain connects TRBV6-5 to TRBJ2-7; the match to TRBD2 covers 8 bases. Germline V gives CDR1 MNHEY, CDR2 SVGAGI. The length of the CDR3 is 14 residues.

This rearrangement joins TRBV6-2 or TRBV6-3 to TRBJ2-5, with a tentative D call TRBD2 (6 bases). Germline values: CDR1 MNHEY, CDR2 SVGEGT. CDR3 size: 16 residues. V gave up 6 bases and J gave up 9 bases, with 26 bases separating them. The CDR3 region has the DNA TGTGCCAGCAGCCTACTCGGAGGACTACGGCCCCACGCCCAGTACTTC. This codes for CASSLLGGLRPHAQYF.